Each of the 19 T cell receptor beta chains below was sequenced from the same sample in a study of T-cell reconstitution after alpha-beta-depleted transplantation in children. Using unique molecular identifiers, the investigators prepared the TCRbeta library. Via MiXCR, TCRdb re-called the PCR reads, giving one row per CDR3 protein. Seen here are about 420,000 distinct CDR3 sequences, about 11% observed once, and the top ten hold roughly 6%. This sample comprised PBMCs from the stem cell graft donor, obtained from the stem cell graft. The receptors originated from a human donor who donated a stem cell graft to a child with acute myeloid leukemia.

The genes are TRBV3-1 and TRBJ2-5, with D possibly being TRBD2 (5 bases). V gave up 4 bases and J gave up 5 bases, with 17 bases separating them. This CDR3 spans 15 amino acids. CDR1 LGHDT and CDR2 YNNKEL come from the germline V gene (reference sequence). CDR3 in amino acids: CASSPQGLARETQYF. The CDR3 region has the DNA TGTGCCAGCAGCCCCCAAGGCCTAGCTCGGGAGACCCAGTACTTC.

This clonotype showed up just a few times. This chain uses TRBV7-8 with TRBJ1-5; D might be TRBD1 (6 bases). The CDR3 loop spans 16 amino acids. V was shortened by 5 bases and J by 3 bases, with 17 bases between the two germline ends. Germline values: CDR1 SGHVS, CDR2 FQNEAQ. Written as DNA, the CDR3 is TGTGCCAGCAGCCCCTCCGCGACAGGCCCCAATCAGCCCCAGCATTTT. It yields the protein CASSPSATGPNQPQHF.

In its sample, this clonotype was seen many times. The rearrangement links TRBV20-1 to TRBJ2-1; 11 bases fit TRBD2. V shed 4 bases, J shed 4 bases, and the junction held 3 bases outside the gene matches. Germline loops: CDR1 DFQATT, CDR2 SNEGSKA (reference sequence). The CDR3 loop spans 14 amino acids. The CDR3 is CSAILAGGYNEQFF. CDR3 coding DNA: TGCAGTGCTATCCTAGCGGGGGGATACAATGAGCAGTTCTTC.

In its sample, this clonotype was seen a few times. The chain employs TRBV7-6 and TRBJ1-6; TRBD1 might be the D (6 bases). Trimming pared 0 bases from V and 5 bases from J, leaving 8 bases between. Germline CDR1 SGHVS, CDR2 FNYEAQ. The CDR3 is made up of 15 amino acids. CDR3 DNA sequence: TGTGCCAGCAGCTTAGCGGACAGAAATAATTCACCCCTCCACTTT. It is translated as CASSLADRNNSPLHF.

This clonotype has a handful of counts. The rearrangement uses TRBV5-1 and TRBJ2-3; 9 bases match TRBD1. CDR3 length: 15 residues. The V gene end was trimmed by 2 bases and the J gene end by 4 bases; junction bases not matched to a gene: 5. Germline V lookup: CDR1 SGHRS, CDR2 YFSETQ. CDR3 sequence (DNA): TGCGCCAGCAGCTTTGGGACAGGGTCGTCAGATACGCAGTATTTT. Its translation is CASSFGTGSSDTQYF.

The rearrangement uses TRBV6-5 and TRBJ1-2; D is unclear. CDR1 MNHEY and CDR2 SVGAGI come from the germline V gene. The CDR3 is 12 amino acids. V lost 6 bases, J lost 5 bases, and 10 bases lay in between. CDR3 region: CASRDPQYGYTF. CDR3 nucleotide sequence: TGTGCCAGCAGAGATCCCCAGTATGGCTACACCTTC.

The CDR3 DNA reads TGCAGTGCGGAGGGGGGAGACAGGGGGAGCACAGATACGCAGTATTTT. This gives the protein CSAEGGDRGSTDTQYF. This chain connects TRBV20-1 to TRBJ2-3; 9 bases map to TRBD1. The CDR3 runs 16 residues. Germline V CDR1 and CDR2: DFQATT, SNEGSKA (reference sequence). V lost 6 bases, J lost 0 bases, and 10 bases stayed unmatched.

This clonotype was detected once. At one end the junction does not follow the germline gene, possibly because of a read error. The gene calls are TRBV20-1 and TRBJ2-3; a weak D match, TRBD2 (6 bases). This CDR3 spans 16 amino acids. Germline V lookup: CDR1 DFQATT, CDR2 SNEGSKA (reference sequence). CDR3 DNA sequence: TGCACTGCTAGCGATCCCCAACTCGACAGCACAGATACGCAGTATTTT. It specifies CTASDPQLDSTDTQYF.

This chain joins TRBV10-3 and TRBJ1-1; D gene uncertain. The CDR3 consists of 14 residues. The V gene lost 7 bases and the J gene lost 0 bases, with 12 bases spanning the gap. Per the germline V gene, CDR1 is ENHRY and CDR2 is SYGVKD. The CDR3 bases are TGTGCCATCAAGTCTGGGCCCATGAACACTGAAGCTTTCTTT. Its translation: CAIKSGPMNTEAFF.

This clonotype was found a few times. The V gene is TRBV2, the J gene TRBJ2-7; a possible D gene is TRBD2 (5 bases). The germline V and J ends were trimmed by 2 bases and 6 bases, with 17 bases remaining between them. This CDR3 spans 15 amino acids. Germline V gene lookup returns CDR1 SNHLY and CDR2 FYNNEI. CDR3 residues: CASSEWHSARAEQYV. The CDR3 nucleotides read TGTGCCAGCAGTGAATGGCACAGTGCGAGGGCCGAGCAGTACGTC.

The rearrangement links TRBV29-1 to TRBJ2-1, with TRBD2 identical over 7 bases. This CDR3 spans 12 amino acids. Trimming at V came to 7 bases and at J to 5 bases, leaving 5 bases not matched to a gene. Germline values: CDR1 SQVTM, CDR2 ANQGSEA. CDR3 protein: CSGGGVDNEQFF. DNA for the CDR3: TGCAGCGGTGGGGGGGTAGACAATGAGCAGTTCTTC.

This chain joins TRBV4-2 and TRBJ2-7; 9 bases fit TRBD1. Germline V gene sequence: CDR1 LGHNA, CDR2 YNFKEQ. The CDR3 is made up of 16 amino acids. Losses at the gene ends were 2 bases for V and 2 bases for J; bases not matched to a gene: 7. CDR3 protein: CASSQSPGQGTYEQYF. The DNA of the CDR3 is TGTGCCAGCAGCCAATCGCCGGGACAGGGAACCTACGAGCAGTACTTC.

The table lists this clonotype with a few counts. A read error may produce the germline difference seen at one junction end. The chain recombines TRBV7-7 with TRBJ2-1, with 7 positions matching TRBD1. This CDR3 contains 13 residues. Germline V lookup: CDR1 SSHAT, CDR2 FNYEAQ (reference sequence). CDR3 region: CASSFDREGEQFF. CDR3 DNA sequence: TGTGCTAGCAGCTTTGACAGGGAAGGTGAGCAGTTCTTC.

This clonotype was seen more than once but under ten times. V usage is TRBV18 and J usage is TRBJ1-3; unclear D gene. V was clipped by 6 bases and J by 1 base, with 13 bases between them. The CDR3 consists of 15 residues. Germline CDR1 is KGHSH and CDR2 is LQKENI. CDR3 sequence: CASSPSVPSGNTIYF. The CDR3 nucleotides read TGTGCCAGCTCGCCCTCGGTGCCTTCTGGAAACACCATATATTTT.

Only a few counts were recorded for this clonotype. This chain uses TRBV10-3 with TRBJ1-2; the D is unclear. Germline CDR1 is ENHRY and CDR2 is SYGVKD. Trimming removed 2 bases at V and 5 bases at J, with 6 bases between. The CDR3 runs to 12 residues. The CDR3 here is CAISEPFYGYTF. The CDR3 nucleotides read TGTGCCATCAGTGAGCCGTTTTATGGCTACACCTTC.

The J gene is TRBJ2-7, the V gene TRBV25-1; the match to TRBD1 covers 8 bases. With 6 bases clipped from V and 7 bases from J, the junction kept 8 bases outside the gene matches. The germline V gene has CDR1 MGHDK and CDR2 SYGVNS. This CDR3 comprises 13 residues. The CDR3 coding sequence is TGTGCCAGCAGCGGGACAGGTGCAGGAGAGCAGTACTTC. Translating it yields CASSGTGAGEQYF.

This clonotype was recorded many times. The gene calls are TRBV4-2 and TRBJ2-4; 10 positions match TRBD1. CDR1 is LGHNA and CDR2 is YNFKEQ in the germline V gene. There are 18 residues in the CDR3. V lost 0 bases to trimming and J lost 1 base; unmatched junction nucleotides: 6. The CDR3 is CASSQEPMGQGAKNIQYF. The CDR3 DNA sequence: TGTGCCAGCAGCCAAGAGCCCATGGGACAGGGGGCCAAAAACATTCAGTACTTC.

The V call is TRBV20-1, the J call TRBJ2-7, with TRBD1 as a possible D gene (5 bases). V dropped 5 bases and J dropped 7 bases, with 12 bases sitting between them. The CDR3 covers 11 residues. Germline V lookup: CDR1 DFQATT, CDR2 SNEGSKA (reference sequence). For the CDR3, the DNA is TGCAGTGCTCGGCAGGGCCGAGAGCAGTACTTC. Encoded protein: CSARQGREQYF.

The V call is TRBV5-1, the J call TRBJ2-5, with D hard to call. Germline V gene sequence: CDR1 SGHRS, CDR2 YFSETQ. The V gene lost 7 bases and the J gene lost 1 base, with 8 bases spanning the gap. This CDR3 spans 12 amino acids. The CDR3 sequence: CASARGQETQYF. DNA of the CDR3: TGCGCCAGCGCTCGAGGCCAAGAGACCCAGTACTTC.